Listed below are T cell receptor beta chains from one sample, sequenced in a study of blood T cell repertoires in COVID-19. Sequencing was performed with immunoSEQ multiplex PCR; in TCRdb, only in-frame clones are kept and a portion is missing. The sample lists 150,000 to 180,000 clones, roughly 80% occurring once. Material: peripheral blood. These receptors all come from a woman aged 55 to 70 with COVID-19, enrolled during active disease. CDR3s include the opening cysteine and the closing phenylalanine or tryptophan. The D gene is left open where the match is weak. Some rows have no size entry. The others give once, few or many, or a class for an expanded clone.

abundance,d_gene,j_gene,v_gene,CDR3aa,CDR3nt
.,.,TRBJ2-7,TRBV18,CASSPPGGYEQYF,TGTGCCAGCTCACCACCAGGCGGTTACGAGCAGTACTTC
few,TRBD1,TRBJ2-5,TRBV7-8,CASSLHRGETQYF,TGTGCCAGCAGCTTACACAGGGGAGAGACCCAGTACTTC
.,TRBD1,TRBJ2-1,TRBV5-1,CASSLDPGTGRVYEQFF,TGCGCCAGCAGCTTGGATCCAGGGACAGGACGGGTATATGAGCAGTTCTTC
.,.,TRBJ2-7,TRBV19,CASSIVYGTYEQYF,TGTGCCAGTAGTATAGTCTACGGGACCTACGAGCAGTACTTC
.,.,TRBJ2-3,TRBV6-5,CASSYGVAGRQDTQYF,TGTGCCAGCAGTTACGGCGTGGCAGGTCGGCAAGATACGCAGTATTTT
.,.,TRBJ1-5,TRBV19,CASSPTVANQPQHF,TGTGCCAGTAGTCCGACAGTGGCAAATCAGCCCCAGCATTTT
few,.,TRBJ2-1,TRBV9,CASSVAELAGGEQFF,TGTGCCAGCAGCGTGGCAGAACTGGCCGGGGGTGAGCAGTTCTTC
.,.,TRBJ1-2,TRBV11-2,CASSAEVRGYTF,TGTGCCAGCAGCGCAGAGGTGCGCGGCTACACCTTC
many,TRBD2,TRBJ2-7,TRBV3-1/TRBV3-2,CASRSAGGPYEQYF,TGTGCCAGCAGATCAGCGGGAGGGCCCTACGAGCAGTACTTC
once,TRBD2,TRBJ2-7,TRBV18,CASSPLAGSYEQYF,TGTGCCAGCTCACCCCTAGCGGGCTCCTACGAGCAGTACTTC
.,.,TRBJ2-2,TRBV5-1,CASQITAQGNGELFF,TGCGCCAGCCAGATCACCGCGCAGGGTAACGGGGAGCTGTTTTTT
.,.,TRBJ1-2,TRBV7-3,CASSLAGGGQLNGYTF,TGTGCCAGCAGCTTAGCCGGGGGAGGGCAGTTAAATGGCTACACCTTC
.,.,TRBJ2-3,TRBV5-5,CASSLDSPDTQYF,TGTGCCAGCAGCTTGGACAGTCCAGATACGCAGTATTTT
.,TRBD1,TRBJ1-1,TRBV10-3,CAIRETGGITEAFF,TGTGCCATCAGGGAGACAGGGGGCATCACTGAAGCTTTCTTT
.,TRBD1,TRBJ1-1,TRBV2,CASNTGGGTEAFF,TGTGCCAGCAATACAGGGGGAGGGACTGAAGCTTTCTTT
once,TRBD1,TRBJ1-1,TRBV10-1,CASSQDRGREAFF,TGCGCCAGCAGTCAGGACAGGGGCCGGGAGGCTTTCTTT
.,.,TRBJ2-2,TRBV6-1,CASSERGPGELFF,TGTGCCAGCAGTGAAAGAGGGCCCGGGGAGCTGTTTTTT
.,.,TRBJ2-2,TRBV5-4,CASSLRAANTGELFF,TGTGCCAGCAGCTTGCGAGCGGCGAACACCGGGGAGCTGTTTTTT
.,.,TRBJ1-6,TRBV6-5,CASAKGVSSPLHF,TGTGCCAGCGCGAAGGGAGTAAGTTCACCCCTCCACTTT
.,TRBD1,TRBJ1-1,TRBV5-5,CASSGRQGANTEAFF,TGTGCCAGCAGCGGACGACAGGGCGCAAACACTGAAGCTTTCTTT
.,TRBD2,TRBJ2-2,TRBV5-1,CASSSGLAGGPAGELFF,TGCGCCAGCAGCTCGGGACTAGCGGGGGGGCCCGCGGGGGAGCTGTTTTTT
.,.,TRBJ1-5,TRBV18,CASSLQGNQPQHF,TGTGCCAGCTCACTACAGGGCAATCAGCCCCAGCATTTT
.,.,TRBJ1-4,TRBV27,CASRLGTGSEKLFF,TGTGCCAGCAGGTTGGGCACCGGCAGTGAAAAACTGTTTTTT
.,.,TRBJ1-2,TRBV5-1,CASSLANTGNYGYTF,TGCGCCAGCAGCTTGGCTAATACAGGAAACTATGGCTACACCTTC
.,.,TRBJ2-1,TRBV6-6,CASRLAVGEQFF,TGTGCCAGCAGATTAGCGGTGGGGGAGCAGTTCTTC
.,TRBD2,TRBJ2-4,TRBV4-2,CASSQDQRGKNIQYF,TGTGCCAGCAGCCAAGACCAGCGGGGCAAAAACATTCAGTACTTC
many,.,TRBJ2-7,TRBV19,CASSMGHPTYEQYF,TGTGCCAGTAGTATGGGACACCCAACCTACGAGCAGTACTTC
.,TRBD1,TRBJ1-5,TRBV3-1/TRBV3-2,CASSSGTVLHF,TGTGCCAGCAGCTCCGGGACAGTTCTGCATTTT
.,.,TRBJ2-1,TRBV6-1,CASSEVLAESSYNEQFF,TGTGCCAGCAGTGAAGTCTTAGCGGAGAGCTCCTACAATGAGCAGTTCTTC
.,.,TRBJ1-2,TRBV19,CASRRGGANYGYTF,TGTGCCAGTAGGCGGGGTGGGGCTAACTATGGCTACACCTTC
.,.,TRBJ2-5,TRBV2,CASRDKETQYF,TGTGCCAGCAGGGACAAAGAGACCCAGTACTTC
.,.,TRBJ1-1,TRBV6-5,CASSYSGANTEAFF,TGTGCCAGCAGTTACTCAGGGGCTAACACTGAAGCTTTCTTT
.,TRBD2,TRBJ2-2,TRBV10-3,CAISSGAGGSGELFF,TGTGCCATCAGTTCCGGGGCCGGGGGGTCCGGGGAGCTGTTTTTT